The clone carrying this T cell receptor beta chain was recorded a few times. Its specificity is unknown. The sequenced template was cDNA made from the entire isolated RNA. Clones were read by immunoSEQ multiplex PCR, and TCRdb kept only the in-frame ones, dropping some. The sample has 600,000 to 700,000 clones, about an eighth seen once. The CDR3 is 16 amino acids. V trimming: 4 bases; J trimming: 1 base; junction bases outside the gene matches: 3. CDR1 and CDR2 from the germline V gene are LNHNV and YYDKDF (reference sequence). These data come from a study of beta chain features in type 1 diabetes. Study-wide results and caveats: TCRB CDR3 length was moderately but significantly reduced in all four CD4+ subsets of Type 1 diabetes patients.

The receptor was derived from a man aged 18 to 29 with type 1 diabetes. Sequencing was done on a sample of naive CD4+ T cells from blood. The V call is TRBV15, the J call TRBJ2-3; 12 bases line up with TRBD2. This CDR3 reads CATSKRLAGGTDTQYF. CDR3 in DNA: TGTGCCACCAGCAAGAGACTAGCGGGGGGCACAGATACGCAGTATTTT.